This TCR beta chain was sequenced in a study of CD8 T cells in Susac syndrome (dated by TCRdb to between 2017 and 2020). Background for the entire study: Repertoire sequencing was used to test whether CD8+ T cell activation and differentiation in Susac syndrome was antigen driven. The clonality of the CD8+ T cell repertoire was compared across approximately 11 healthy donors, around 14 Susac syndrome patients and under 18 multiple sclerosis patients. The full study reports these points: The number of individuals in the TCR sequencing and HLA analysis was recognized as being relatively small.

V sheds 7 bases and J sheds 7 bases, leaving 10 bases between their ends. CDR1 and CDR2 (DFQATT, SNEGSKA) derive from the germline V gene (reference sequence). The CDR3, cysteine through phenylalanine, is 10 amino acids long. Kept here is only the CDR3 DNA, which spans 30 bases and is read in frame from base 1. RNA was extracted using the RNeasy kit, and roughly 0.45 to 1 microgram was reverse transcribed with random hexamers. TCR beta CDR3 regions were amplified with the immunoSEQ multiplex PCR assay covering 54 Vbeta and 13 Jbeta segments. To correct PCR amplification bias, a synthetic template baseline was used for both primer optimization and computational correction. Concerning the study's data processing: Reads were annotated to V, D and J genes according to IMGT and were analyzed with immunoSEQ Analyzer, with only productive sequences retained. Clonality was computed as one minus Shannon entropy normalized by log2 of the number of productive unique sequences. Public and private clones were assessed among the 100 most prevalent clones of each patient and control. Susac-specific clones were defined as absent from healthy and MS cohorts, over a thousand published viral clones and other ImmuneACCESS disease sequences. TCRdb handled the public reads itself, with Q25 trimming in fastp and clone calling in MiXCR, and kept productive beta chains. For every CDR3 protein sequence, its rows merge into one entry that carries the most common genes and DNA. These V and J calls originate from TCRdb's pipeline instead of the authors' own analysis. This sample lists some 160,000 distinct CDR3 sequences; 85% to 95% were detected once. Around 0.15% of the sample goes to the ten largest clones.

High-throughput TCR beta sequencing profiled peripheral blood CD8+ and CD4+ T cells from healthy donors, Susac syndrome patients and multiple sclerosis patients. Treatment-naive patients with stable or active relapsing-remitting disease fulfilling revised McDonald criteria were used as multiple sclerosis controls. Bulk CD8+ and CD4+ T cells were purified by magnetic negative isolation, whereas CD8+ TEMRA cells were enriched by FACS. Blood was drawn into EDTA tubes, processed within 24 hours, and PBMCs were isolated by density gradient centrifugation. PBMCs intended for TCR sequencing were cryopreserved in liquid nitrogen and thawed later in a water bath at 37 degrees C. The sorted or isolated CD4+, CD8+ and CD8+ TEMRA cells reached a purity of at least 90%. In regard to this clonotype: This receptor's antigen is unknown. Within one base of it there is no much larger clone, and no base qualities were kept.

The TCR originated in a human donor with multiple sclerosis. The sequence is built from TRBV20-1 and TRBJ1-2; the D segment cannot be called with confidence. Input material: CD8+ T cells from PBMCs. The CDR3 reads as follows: CSVSGGGYTF. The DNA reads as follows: TGCAGTGTATCGGGAGGTGGCTACACCTTC.